The 32 T cell receptor beta chains below come from one sample, sequenced in a study of persistence of HIV-infected CD4 T cells. An overlapping HIV-1 Gag peptide pool stimulated these cells at roughly 0.97 ug/peptide/mL. CD40L/CD69 double-negative CD45RO-high memory CD4+ T cells were collected. The immunoSEQ assay was version 4, run in survey mode. Libraries were prepared by immunoSEQ multiplex PCR; TCRdb keeps only in-frame clonotypes and omits some of them. The table shows about 40,000 clones, with 75% to 85% occurring only once. The antigens these receptors bind are not known. The specimen was CD4+ T cells sorted from PBMCs after roughly 18-hour stimulation, collected from a patient who received antiretroviral therapy. These receptor sequences come from an adult man with HIV who was CMV-seropositive.

The genes are TRBV19 and TRBJ1-2; D is undetermined. The CDR3 extends over 15 amino acids. V lost 2 bases and J lost 7, with 17 bases in between. In germline, CDR1 is LNHDA, CDR2 SQIVND (reference sequence). The CDR3 coding sequence is TGTGCCAGTAGTATAAGAGAGGTACAAAGGACTGGCTACACCTTC. It codes for CASSIREVQRTGYTF. Full variable domain (rest looked up from reference TRBV19 and TRBJ1-2): DGGITQSPKYLFRKEGQNVTLSCEQNLNHDAMYWYRQDPGQGLRLIYYSQIVNDFQKGDIAEGYSVSREKKESFPLTVTSAQKNPTAFYLCASSIREVQRTGYTFGSGTRLTVV.

The chain carries TRBV29-1 and TRBJ2-3, with 10 bases lining up with TRBD2. The junction had 2 bases not matched to a gene; V was cut back by 3 bases and J by 2 bases. CDR1 and CDR2 from the germline V gene are SQVTM and ANQGSEA. The length of the CDR3 is 14 residues. Written as DNA, the CDR3 is TGCAGCGTTGAGGGGACTAGCGACACAGATACGCAGTATTTT. Translation gives CSVEGTSDTDTQYF.

J is TRBJ2-6 and V is TRBV29-1; TRBD1 matches 7 bases. CDR3 length: 15 residues. V shed 8 bases, J shed 4 bases, and the junction held 11 bases outside the gene matches. Germline CDR1 is SQVTM and CDR2 is ANQGSEA. CDR3 sequence reads: CSTREGAGGANVLTF. DNA of the CDR3: TGCAGCACGAGAGAGGGGGCAGGAGGGGCCAACGTCCTGACTTTC.

V gene TRBV5-1 combines with J gene TRBJ1-2; no clear D. The CDR3 has 14 residues. V was trimmed by 4 bases and J by 8 bases, leaving 18 bases between them. Germline loops: CDR1 SGHRS, CDR2 YFSETQ. DNA of the CDR3: TGCGCCAGCAGCGCTGAGACTACGGGGTTCGGCTACACCTTC. Its protein product is CASSAETTGFGYTF.

This clone is medium-sized by share. The chain is built from TRBV19 and TRBJ1-2; a possible D gene is TRBD1 (6 bases). Between the trimmed V and J ends, which lost 0 bases and 6 bases, there was a span of 11 bases. Germline assignment: CDR1 LNHDA and CDR2 SQIVND (reference sequence). The CDR3 sequence is 14 residues long. The CDR3 DNA reads as TGTGCCAGTAGTATAGATGTACAGGGCAATGGCTACACCTTC. Its protein is CASSIDVQGNGYTF.

This rearrangement joins TRBV6-5 to TRBJ1-1; no reliable D call. Germline V gene lookup returns CDR1 MNHEY and CDR2 SVGAGI. This CDR3 is built from 13 residues. V lost 7 bases, J lost 3 bases, and 12 bases lay in between. CDR3 sequence: CASNLRWDTEAFF. CDR3 nucleotide sequence: TGTGCCAGCAACCTTAGATGGGACACTGAAGCTTTCTTT.

This sequence joins TRBV5-1 and TRBJ2-3; no clear D. Germline V lookup: CDR1 SGHRS, CDR2 YFSETQ. The V end was cut by 4 bases, the J end by 2 bases, with 14 bases between. The CDR3 covers 15 residues. This chain's CDR3 is CASSPQEKDTDTQYF. CDR3 nucleotide sequence: TGCGCCAGCAGCCCCCAGGAGAAAGACACAGATACGCAGTATTTT.

The J gene is TRBJ1-1, the V gene TRBV3-1 (or the pseudogene TRBV3-2); D unresolved. This CDR3 has 13 amino acids. V was cut by 1 base and J by 5 bases, with 8 bases left in between. Germline values: CDR1 LGHDT, CDR2 YNNKEL (reference sequence). CDR3 residues: CASSQGGETEAFF. The CDR3 coding sequence is TGTGCCAGCAGCCAAGGGGGAGAGACTGAAGCTTTCTTT.

In this sample, this clone turned up once. The rearrangement uses TRBV3-1 (or the pseudogene TRBV3-2) and TRBJ2-5; the D is unclear. The CDR3 is made up of 15 amino acids. Per the germline V gene, CDR1 is LGHDT and CDR2 is YNNKEL (reference sequence). The ends were cut back, 0 bases at V and 5 bases at J, with 13 bases in the middle. The CDR3 region is CASSQDRASRETQYF. DNA of the CDR3: TGTGCCAGCAGCCAAGATAGGGCCAGTCGGGAGACCCAGTACTTC.

This clone was seen once. The V gene is TRBV9, the J gene TRBJ2-1; the match to TRBD2 covers 16 bases. The ends lost 4 bases at V and 0 bases at J; junction bases unmatched: 7. The CDR3 runs to 19 residues. Germline-derived CDR1 and CDR2 are SGDLS and YYNGEE. The CDR3 DNA is TGTGCCAGCAGCCCCCCAGGGACTAGCGGGAGGGTCTCCTACAATGAGCAGTTCTTC. Translation: CASSPPGTSGRVSYNEQFF. Supplemented by reference TRBV9 and TRBJ2-1, the full variable domain reads DSGVTQTPKHLITATGQRVTLRCSPRSGDLSVYWYQQSLDQGLQFLIQYYNGEERAKGNILERFSAQQFPDLHSELNLSSLELGDSALYFCASSPPGTSGRVSYNEQFFGPGTRLTVL.

This chain joins TRBV10-3 and TRBJ1-2; D is unclear. Germline CDR1 ENHRY, CDR2 SYGVKD. V was clipped by 0 bases and J by 7 bases, with 3 bases between them. This CDR3 comprises 11 residues. This chain's CDR3 is CAISESSGYTF. CDR3 DNA: TGTGCCATCAGTGAGTCGAGTGGCTACACCTTC.

The gene calls are TRBV6-6 and TRBJ1-3; D perhaps matches TRBD1 (6 bases). CDR1 and CDR2 from the germline V gene are MNHNY and SVGAGI (reference sequence). Trimming pared 4 bases from V and 3 bases from J, leaving 13 bases between. The CDR3 runs 15 residues. The CDR3 here is CASSSSGTNGNTIYF. The CDR3 region has the DNA TGTGCCAGCAGTTCTTCCGGGACAAATGGAAACACCATATATTTT.

V is TRBV30 and J is TRBJ2-5, with a possible D match to TRBD1 (5 bases). Germline lookup yields CDR1 GTSNPN and CDR2 SVGIG (reference sequence). V lost 6 bases and J 5 bases, leaving 10 bases between the germline ends. This CDR3 is built from 11 residues. CDR3 protein: CACSGSETQYF. The DNA of the CDR3 is TGTGCCTGTTCAGGGTCGGAGACCCAGTACTTC.

The chain couples TRBV10-3 to TRBJ1-5; D is unclear. Deletions cut 7 bases from V and 0 bases from J, with 16 bases between. The CDR3 covers 16 residues. The germline gives CDR1 ENHRY, CDR2 SYGVKD. The CDR3 spells CAINRASGYSNQPQHF. The CDR3 region has the DNA TGTGCCATCAATCGGGCTTCTGGGTATAGCAATCAGCCCCAGCATTTT.

This clone was seen only a few times. The chain uses TRBV7-3 and TRBJ1-1; D call uncertain. Germline-derived CDR1 and CDR2 are SGHTA and FQGTGA. The V gene lost 4 bases and the J gene lost 4 bases, with 10 bases spanning the gap. The CDR3 totals 13 residues. This CDR3 reads CASSSIASTEAFF. The CDR3 bases are TGTGCCAGCAGCTCGATAGCTAGCACTGAAGCTTTCTTT.

This chain links TRBV5-6 with TRBJ2-1, with D perhaps TRBD2 (5 bases). In germline, CDR1 is SGHDT, CDR2 YYEEEE. V lost 4 bases and J 4 bases, leaving 18 bases between the germline ends. The CDR3 runs to 16 residues. The CDR3 DNA reads TGTGCCAGCAGCCGTCGGACTGGTAGGGCTTACAATGAGCAGTTCTTC. This gives the protein CASSRRTGRAYNEQFF.

This chain joins TRBV5-1 and TRBJ1-2; TRBD1 agrees at 7 bases. J lost 2 bases, V lost 4 bases, and 8 bases had no gene match. The CDR3 contains 15 residues. Germline CDR1 SGHRS, CDR2 YFSETQ. Here the CDR3 DNA reads TGCGCCAGCAGCGGAGGGACAGAGCGCAACTATGGCTACACCTTC. Translating gives CASSGGTERNYGYTF.

The rearrangement joins TRBV25-1 to TRBJ1-1; D call uncertain. The ends were cut back, 5 bases at V and 5 bases at J, with 15 bases in the middle. The CDR3 sequence is 14 residues long. In germline, CDR1 is MGHDK, CDR2 SYGVNS. This chain's CDR3 is CASSPHGLETEAFF. The CDR3, as DNA: TGTGCCAGCAGTCCCCACGGCCTGGAGACTGAAGCTTTCTTT.

The chain joins TRBV9 to TRBJ1-5; D is ambiguous. V was shortened by 4 bases and J by 6 bases, with 14 bases between the two germline ends. Per germline, CDR1 SGDLS and CDR2 YYNGEE. This CDR3 contains 14 residues. DNA for the CDR3: TGTGCCAGCAGCTCCAGACCCCTCTTTCAGCCCCAGCATTTT. This translates into CASSSRPLFQPQHF.

This clone was detected once. The chain links TRBV2 to TRBJ2-2; D perhaps matches TRBD2 (5 bases). CDR1 and CDR2 (germline): SNHLY, FYNNEI. This CDR3 has 14 amino acids. V shed 5 bases and J shed 7 bases, with 14 bases lying between them. The CDR3 spells CASSPRGWGGELFF. CDR3 bases: TGTGCCAGCAGTCCCCGGGGATGGGGCGGGGAGCTGTTTTTT.

The V call is TRBV18, the J call TRBJ2-3; TRBD1 or TRBD2 may be the D gene (7 bases each). The CDR3 is made up of 15 amino acids. V dropped 3 bases and J dropped 0 bases, with 10 bases sitting between them. CDR1 is KGHSH and CDR2 is LQKENI in the germline V gene. The CDR3 sequence is CASSPQGGSTDTQYF. DNA of the CDR3: TGTGCCAGCTCACCCCAGGGGGGGAGCACAGATACGCAGTATTTT.

The rearrangement joins TRBV19 to TRBJ2-3; D may be TRBD2 (6 bases). Looked up from germline, CDR1 is LNHDA and CDR2 is SQIVND (reference sequence). V was shortened by 5 bases and J by 0 bases, with 18 bases between the two germline ends. This CDR3 comprises 17 residues. The chain's CDR3 is CASSPFSGLPSTDTQYF. The DNA of the CDR3 is TGTGCCAGTAGTCCTTTCTCGGGACTCCCTAGCACAGATACGCAGTATTTT.

The V gene is TRBV14, the J gene TRBJ2-1; D perhaps matches TRBD2 (5 bases). With 4 bases removed from V and 9 bases from J, the gap between germline ends came to 16 bases. Germline-derived CDR1 and CDR2 are SGHDN and FVKESK. The CDR3 has 14 residues. The CDR3 region is CASSLYGGFSEQFF. The CDR3 DNA follows: TGTGCCAGCAGCCTTTATGGAGGCTTTAGTGAGCAGTTCTTC.

On this clone itself: Distinct nucleotide sequences in the sample also encode this CDR3. The chain employs TRBV18 and TRBJ1-1; weak D call: TRBD1 (5 bases). The germline V gene encodes CDR1 KGHSH and CDR2 LQKENI. The CDR3 length is 13 residues. V lost 6 bases, J lost 2 bases, and 10 bases lay in between. The DNA of the CDR3 is TGTGCCAGCTCCCCCCAGGGTAACACTGAAGCTTTCTTT. Translating gives CASSPQGNTEAFF.

The chain employs TRBV30 and TRBJ2-1, with 8 bases fitting TRBD2. Germline values: CDR1 GTSNPN, CDR2 SVGIG (reference sequence). V was pared by 7 bases and J by 8 bases, with 13 bases of the junction left unmatched. CDR3 length: 14 residues. The CDR3 DNA is TGTGCCTCCAGGAGGACTAGCTGGGTCGATGAGCAGTTCTTC. It codes for CASRRTSWVDEQFF.

The chain has TRBV11-2 and TRBJ2-7; no reliable D call. This CDR3 contains 15 residues. V lost 5 bases, J lost 4 bases, and 18 bases lay in between. Germline CDR1 is SGHAT and CDR2 is FQNNGV. CDR3 residues: CASSPQWSPSYEQYF. CDR3 DNA: TGTGCCAGCAGCCCTCAGTGGAGCCCTTCATACGAGCAGTACTTC.

The rearrangement links TRBV5-1 to TRBJ1-4, with TRBD1 matching over 7 bases. The ends lost 4 bases at V and 8 bases at J; junction bases unmatched: 11. The CDR3 is 15 residues long. Per germline, CDR1 SGHRS and CDR2 YFSETQ. The CDR3 sequence: CASSGGDRPEEKLFF. The CDR3 DNA reads as TGCGCCAGCAGCGGCGGGGACAGACCTGAGGAAAAACTGTTTTTT.

The gene calls are TRBV7-8 and TRBJ1-2; no reliable D call. With 8 bases removed from V and 8 bases from J, the gap between germline ends came to 18 bases. CDR3 length: 13 residues. The V gene's germline CDR1 is SGHVS and CDR2 FQNEAQ. The DNA of the CDR3 is TGTGCCAGCGGAGCTTTCCCCGAGGTGGGCTACACCTTC. This sequence encodes CASGAFPEVGYTF.

The rearrangement joins TRBV5-1 to TRBJ2-1; 7 nucleotides agree with TRBD2. The CDR3 covers 18 residues. Germline V gene data show CDR1 as SGHRS and CDR2 as YFSETQ. V shed 4 bases and J 1 base; nucleotides not matched to a gene: 14. The CDR3 reads CASSLNILADASYNEQFF. The CDR3 DNA reads TGCGCCAGCAGCCTCAACATCCTAGCGGATGCTTCCTACAATGAGCAGTTCTTC.

The chain is built from TRBV10-3 and TRBJ1-3; 7 bases fit TRBD1. Looked up from germline, CDR1 is ENHRY and CDR2 is SYGVKD. V was clipped by 4 bases and J by 5 bases; unmatched bases: 5. This CDR3 is built from 14 residues. This CDR3 is CAISGGQSRNTIYF. Here the CDR3 DNA reads TGTGCCATCAGTGGGGGACAGTCTCGAAACACCATATATTTT.

This chain links TRBV19 with TRBJ1-5; TRBD1 might be the D (6 bases). The length of the CDR3 is 14 residues. V lost 6 bases, J lost 3 bases, and 12 bases lay in between. Germline-derived CDR1 and CDR2 are LNHDA and SQIVND (reference sequence). CDR3 in DNA: TGTGCCAGTAGCAAACAGGGTAACAATCAGCCCCAGCATTTT. Translated, it gives CASSKQGNNQPQHF.

The gene calls are TRBV29-1 and TRBJ1-2, with 9 bases identical to TRBD1. CDR1 and CDR2 (germline): SQVTM, ANQGSEA. J gave up 7 bases and V 6 bases, and 12 bases lay outside the gene matches. This CDR3 comprises 14 residues. The CDR3 DNA follows: TGCAGCGTCGTAATACAGGGGGCACGGGGTGGCTACACCTTC. Protein product: CSVVIQGARGGYTF.